This TCR beta chain was identified in a study of cytomegalovirus exposure and HLA in healthy donors. The PCR used 60 Vbeta and 13 Jbeta primers. Only in-frame clones appear in the TCRdb table, and some are missing; sequencing was by immunoSEQ multiplex PCR. The sample records about 120,000 clones, approximately 69% being singletons. The ends were cut back, 1 base at V and 3 bases at J, with 10 bases in the middle. Looked up from germline, CDR1 is LGHNA and CDR2 is YSLEER. The CDR3 covers 14 residues. The study's findings and limits: High sensitivity and specificity were reportedly achieved when the classifier diagnosed cytomegalovirus status. A later analysis by the authors found several of the most significant clusters apparently linked to common viral pathogens.

As for this clone: Antigen: not known.

This rearrangement joins TRBV4-3 to TRBJ2-7; TRBD2 might be the D (5 bases). The sequencing input was PBMCs. The source of this sequence is a man between 35 and 55 years old in good health and CMV-seropositive. DNA for the CDR3: TGCGCCAGCAGCCAAGGGCTAGCAAACTACGAGCAGTACTTC. Translation: CASSQGLANYEQYF.